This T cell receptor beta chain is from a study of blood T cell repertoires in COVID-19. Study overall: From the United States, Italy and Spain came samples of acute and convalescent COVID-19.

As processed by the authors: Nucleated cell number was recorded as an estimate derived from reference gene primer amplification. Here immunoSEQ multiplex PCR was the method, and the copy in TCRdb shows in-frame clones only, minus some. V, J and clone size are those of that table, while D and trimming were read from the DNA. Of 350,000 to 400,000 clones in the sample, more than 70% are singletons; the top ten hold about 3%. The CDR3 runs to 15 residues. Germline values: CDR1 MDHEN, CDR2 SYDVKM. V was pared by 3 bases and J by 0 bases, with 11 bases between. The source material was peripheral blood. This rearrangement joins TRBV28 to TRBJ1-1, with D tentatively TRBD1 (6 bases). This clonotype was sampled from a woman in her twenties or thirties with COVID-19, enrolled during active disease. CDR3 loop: CASSLVGQLNTEAFF. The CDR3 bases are TGTGCCAGCAGTTTGGTTGGACAGTTGAACACTGAAGCTTTCTTT.